This T cell receptor (beta chain) was sequenced for a study of shared clonotypes between healthy human individuals. As to this clone: Its antigen is undetermined. One base away lies a much larger clone, so this may be a sequencing read error.

Overall study findings and caveats: Donor scarcity curtailed the genetic and exposure-history diversity represented herein.

Germline loops: CDR1 SGHTS, CDR2 YDEGEE. Trimming took 0 bases from V and 7 from J; bases not matched to a gene: 0. The CDR3 loop spans 13 amino acids. It was across several immunoSEQ plates that each subset's genomic DNA was evenly split. Produced via immunoSEQ multiplex PCR; TCRdb's table is partial and in-frame only. The sample includes 450,000 to 500,000 clones, approximately 84% seen only once; the top ten take about an eighth. This rearrangement joins TRBV5-8 to TRBJ2-1, with 8 positions matching TRBD2. The source material was PBMCs. The receptor comes from a woman aged 40 to 49 in good health. Some clones in this sample may be carry-over from other donors' samples. Here the CDR3 reads CASSLAGGNEQFF. For the CDR3, the DNA is TGTGCCAGCAGCTTGGCGGGGGGGAATGAGCAGTTCTTC. Combining the CDR3 with reference TRBV5-8 and TRBJ2-1 gives the whole variable domain EAGVTQSPTHLIKTRGQQATLRCSPISGHTSVYWYQQALGLGLQFLLWYDEGEERNRGNFPPRFSGRQFPNYSSELNVNALELEDSALYLCASSLAGGNEQFFGPGTRLTVL.